This is a list of T cell receptor beta chains from one sample in a study of naive and memory T cell subsets. TCRdb called the 5' RACE reads again in MiXCR, with one record for every CDR3 protein. The repertoire holds about 60,000 distinct CDR3 sequences, with approximately 8.5% as singletons. The receptor source for this set is a female donor in good health. Both conserved end residues are part of each CDR3. A D gene is named only where the DNA matches it firmly. The size of a clone is reported for some rows only, either as once, few or many, or as a class for expanded clones.

v_call	clone_size	d_call	j_call	cdr3_nt	cdr3_aa
TRBV7-9	many	TRBD1	TRBJ2-3	TGTGCCAGCAGCTTTCGACAGGGGGCAGATACGCAGTATTTT	CASSFRQGADTQYF
TRBV6-2/TRBV6-3	few	TRBD1	TRBJ2-7	TGTGCCAGCAGAACCGACAGGGGGAGAAACTACGAGCAGTACTTC	CASRTDRGRNYEQYF
TRBV20-1	many	-	TRBJ1-2	TGCAGTGCTAGCCAGGGCCAGAACTATGGCTACACCTTC	CSASQGQNYGYTF
TRBV6-2/TRBV6-3	few	TRBD2	TRBJ2-1	TGTGCCAGCAGGGAGGCGGGGGCCTACAATGAGCAGTTCTTC	CASREAGAYNEQFF
TRBV7-2	few	-	TRBJ2-7	TGTGCCAGCAGCCGGGGCAAGTCCTACGAGCAGTACTTC	CASSRGKSYEQYF
TRBV7-6	many	-	TRBJ1-6	TGTGCCAGCAGCTTAGCGACAACAGGAGTACCCCTCCACTTT	CASSLATTGVPLHF
TRBV29-1	many	-	TRBJ1-5	TGCAGCGTGAAAGGACAAGATAGCAATCAGCCCCAGCATTTT	CSVKGQDSNQPQHF
TRBV19	few	-	TRBJ2-7	TGTGCCAGTAGTATAAGGGGGATCCCGGCGGAGCAGTACTTC	CASSIRGIPAEQYF
TRBV28	many	TRBD1	TRBJ2-7	TGTGCCAGCAGTGCCTGGGACAGTTACGAGCAGTACTTC	CASSAWDSYEQYF
TRBV3-1	few	-	TRBJ1-3	TGTGCCAGCAGCCAGGCATCAGGGATAAAGGGCTCTGGAAACACCATATATTTT	CASSQASGIKGSGNTIYF
TRBV20-1	-	TRBD1	TRBJ1-2	TGCAGTGCTAGGGCGACAGGGTCCTTTCTCTATGGCTACACCTTC	CSARATGSFLYGYTF
TRBV19	-	-	TRBJ1-2	TGTGCCAGTAGTACACAAGGAGATATCTATGGCTACACCTTC	CASSTQGDIYGYTF
TRBV18	many	TRBD2	TRBJ2-7	TGTGCCAGCTCACCACCGGGACTAGCGGGAGGAACCGCCTACGAGCAGTACTTC	CASSPPGLAGGTAYEQYF
TRBV6-2/TRBV6-3	-	-	TRBJ2-7	TGTGCCAGCGAAAAGGACCCCCCCTACGAGCAGTACTTC	CASEKDPPYEQYF
TRBV12-3/TRBV12-4	-	TRBD1	TRBJ1-2	TGTGCCAGCAGAACCCTGGCAGGGGGCTATGGCTACACCTTC	CASRTLAGGYGYTF
TRBV6-6	many	-	TRBJ1-1	TGTGCCAGCAGTAAGACAGAGAACACTGAAGCTTTCTTT	CASSKTENTEAFF
TRBV28	many	TRBD1	TRBJ1-6	TGTGCCAGCAGTGACACAATTCAAACAGGGGGCCCACCCCTCCACTTT	CASSDTIQTGGPPLHF
TRBV3-1	-	-	TRBJ1-4	TGTGCCAGCAGCCCAAATGAGCTCGCAGTTCTGTTTTTT	CASSPNELAVLFF
TRBV2	many	-	TRBJ1-3	TGTGCCAGCAGCCCGACCCGGGGGGCAGGAAACACCATATATTTT	CASSPTRGAGNTIYF
TRBV10-2	many	-	TRBJ1-4	TGCGCCAGCAGTGCTATCAGGGGCTTTAATGAAAAACTGTTTTTT	CASSAIRGFNEKLFF
TRBV7-4	-	TRBD1	TRBJ1-5	TGTGCCAGCAGCTTGACAGGGGTCGTTAATCAGCCCCAGCATTTT	CASSLTGVVNQPQHF
TRBV19	-	-	TRBJ1-5	TGTGCCAGTAGTATCGCCGAGGGGGGGGATAGCAATCAGCCCCAGCATTTT	CASSIAEGGDSNQPQHF
TRBV7-8	-	-	TRBJ2-7	TGTGCCAGCAGCTTATGGCTCTTGGACGAAGCCCCCTACGAGCAGTACTTC	CASSLWLLDEAPYEQYF
TRBV15	-	TRBD2	TRBJ2-3	TGTGCCACCAGCAGAGATCTGGCGGGAGGGCCCGGAGATACGCAGTATTTT	CATSRDLAGGPGDTQYF
TRBV28	many	TRBD1	TRBJ2-3	TGTGCCAGCAGTCGGGACCGGGACAGGGGAGATACGCAGTATTTT	CASSRDRDRGDTQYF
TRBV7-2	many	-	TRBJ1-4	TGTGCCAGCAGCTCCCACCGGGTCCCAAAACTGTTTTTT	CASSSHRVPKLFF
TRBV12-3/TRBV12-4	many	-	TRBJ1-3	TGTGCCAGCAGTTCCTTAGGGGCCGCCGGAAACACCATATATTTT	CASSSLGAAGNTIYF
TRBV5-1	few	-	TRBJ2-6	TGCGCCAGCAGCTCCGGGCCCTCTGGGGCCAACGTCCTGACTTTC	CASSSGPSGANVLTF
TRBV6-1	once	TRBD1	TRBJ2-6	TGTGCCAGCAGTGGACAGGGCCAAACCTCTGGGGCCAACGTCCTGACTTTC	CASSGQGQTSGANVLTF